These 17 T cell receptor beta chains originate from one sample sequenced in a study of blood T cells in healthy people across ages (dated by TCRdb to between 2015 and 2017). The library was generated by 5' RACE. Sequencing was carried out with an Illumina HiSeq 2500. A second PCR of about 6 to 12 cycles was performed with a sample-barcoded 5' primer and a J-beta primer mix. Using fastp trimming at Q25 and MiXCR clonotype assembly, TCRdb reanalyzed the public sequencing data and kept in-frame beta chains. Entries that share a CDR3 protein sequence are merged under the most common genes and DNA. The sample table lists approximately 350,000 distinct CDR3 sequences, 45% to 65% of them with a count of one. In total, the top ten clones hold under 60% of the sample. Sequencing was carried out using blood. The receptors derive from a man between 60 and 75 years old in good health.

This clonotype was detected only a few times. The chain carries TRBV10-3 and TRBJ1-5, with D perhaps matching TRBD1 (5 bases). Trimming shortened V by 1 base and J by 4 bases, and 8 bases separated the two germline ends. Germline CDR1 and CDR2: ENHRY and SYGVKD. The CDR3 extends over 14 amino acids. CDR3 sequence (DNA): TGTGCCATCAGTGAGTTGGGGGATAATCAGCCCCAGCATTTT. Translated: CAISELGDNQPQHF.

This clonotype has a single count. DNA for the CDR3: TGTGCCAGCAGTTCTCCGACCTACTACGAGCAGTACTTC. The encoded protein is CASSSPTYYEQYF. The V and J genes are TRBV28 and TRBJ2-5; D is unresolved. The end of the DNA aligns better with TRBJ2-7, so the J call may be wrong. The CDR3 is 13 residues long. Germline V gene lookup returns CDR1 MDHEN and CDR2 SYDVKM.

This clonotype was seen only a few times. Here the CDR3 reads CASSLQGRHEQFF. The CDR3 DNA is TGTGCCAGCAGCTTACAGGGTAGGCATGAGCAGTTCTTC. The V call is TRBV7-9, the J call TRBJ2-1; D perhaps matches TRBD1 (5 bases). Germline V gives CDR1 SEHNR, CDR2 FQNEAQ (reference sequence). This CDR3 has 13 residues. The V end was cut by 2 bases, the J end by 8 bases, with 10 bases between.

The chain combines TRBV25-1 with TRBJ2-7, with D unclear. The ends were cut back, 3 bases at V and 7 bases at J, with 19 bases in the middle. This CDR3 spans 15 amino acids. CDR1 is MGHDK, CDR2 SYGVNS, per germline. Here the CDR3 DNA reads TGTGCCAGCAGTGACCCCAGTGAAAGTTACAATGAGCAGTACTTC. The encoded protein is CASSDPSESYNEQYF.

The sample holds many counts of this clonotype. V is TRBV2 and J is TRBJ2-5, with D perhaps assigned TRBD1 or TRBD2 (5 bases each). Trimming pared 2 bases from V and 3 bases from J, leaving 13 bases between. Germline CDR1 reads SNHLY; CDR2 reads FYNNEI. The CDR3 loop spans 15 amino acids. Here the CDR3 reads CASSELRRGEETQYF. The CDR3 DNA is TGTGCCAGCAGTGAATTACGGCGAGGGGAAGAGACCCAGTACTTC. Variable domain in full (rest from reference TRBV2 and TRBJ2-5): EPEVTQTPSHQVTQMGQEVILRCVPISNHLYFYWYRQILGQKVEFLVSFYNNEISEKSEIFDDQFSVERPDGSNFTLKIRSTKLEDSAMYFCASSELRRGEETQYFGPGTRLLVL.

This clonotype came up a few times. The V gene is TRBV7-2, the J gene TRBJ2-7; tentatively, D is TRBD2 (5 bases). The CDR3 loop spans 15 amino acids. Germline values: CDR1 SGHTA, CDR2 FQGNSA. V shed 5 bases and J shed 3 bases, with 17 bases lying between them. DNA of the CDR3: TGTGCCAGCAGCCCAGCAGGACTCGGTCGCTACGAGCAGTACTTC. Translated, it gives CASSPAGLGRYEQYF.

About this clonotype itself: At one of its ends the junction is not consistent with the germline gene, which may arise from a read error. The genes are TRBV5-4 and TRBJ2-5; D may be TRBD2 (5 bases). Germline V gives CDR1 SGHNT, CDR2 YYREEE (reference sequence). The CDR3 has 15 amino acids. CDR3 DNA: TGTGCCAGCAGGGACTCCCGACGGTCCCAAGAGACCCTGTACTTC. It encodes CASRDSRRSQETLYF.

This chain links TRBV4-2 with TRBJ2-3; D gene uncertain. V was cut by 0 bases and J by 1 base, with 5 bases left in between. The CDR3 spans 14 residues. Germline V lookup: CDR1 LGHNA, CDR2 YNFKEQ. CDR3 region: CASSQDGGTDTQYF. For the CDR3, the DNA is TGTGCCAGCAGCCAAGATGGGGGCACAGATACGCAGTATTTT.

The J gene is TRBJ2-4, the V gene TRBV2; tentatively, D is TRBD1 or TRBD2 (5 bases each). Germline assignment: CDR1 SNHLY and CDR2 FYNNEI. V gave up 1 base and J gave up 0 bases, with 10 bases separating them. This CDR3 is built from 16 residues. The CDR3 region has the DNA TGTGCCAGCAGTGAAGTCCCGGGGCCAGCCAAAAACATTCAGTACTTC. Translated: CASSEVPGPAKNIQYF.

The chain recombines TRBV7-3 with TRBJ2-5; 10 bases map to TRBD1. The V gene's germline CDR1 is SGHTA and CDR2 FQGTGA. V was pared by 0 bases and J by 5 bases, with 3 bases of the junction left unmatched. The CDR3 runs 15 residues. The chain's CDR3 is CASSLTSDRGETQYF. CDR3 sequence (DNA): TGTGCCAGCAGCTTAACGTCGGACAGGGGGGAGACCCAGTACTTC.

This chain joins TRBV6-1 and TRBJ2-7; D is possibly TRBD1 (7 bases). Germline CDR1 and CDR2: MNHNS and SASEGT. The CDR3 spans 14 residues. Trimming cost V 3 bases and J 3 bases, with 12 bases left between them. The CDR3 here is CASSEQGGRYEQYF. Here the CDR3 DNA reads TGTGCCAGCAGTGAGCAGGGGGGTCGCTACGAGCAGTACTTC.

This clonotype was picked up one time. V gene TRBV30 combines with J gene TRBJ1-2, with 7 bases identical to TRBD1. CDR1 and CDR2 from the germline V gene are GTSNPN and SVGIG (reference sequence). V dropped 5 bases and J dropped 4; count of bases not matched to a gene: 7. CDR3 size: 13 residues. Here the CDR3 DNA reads TGTGCCTGGGAACAGGGGTCCATCTATGGCTACACCTTC. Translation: CAWEQGSIYGYTF.

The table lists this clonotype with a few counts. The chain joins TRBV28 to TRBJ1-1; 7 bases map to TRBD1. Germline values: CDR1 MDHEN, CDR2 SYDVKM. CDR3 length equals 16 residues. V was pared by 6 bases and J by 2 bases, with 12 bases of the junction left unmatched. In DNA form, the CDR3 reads TGTGCCAGCAGCACACTCACGACAGGGTATAACACTGAAGCTTTCTTT. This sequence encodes CASSTLTTGYNTEAFF.

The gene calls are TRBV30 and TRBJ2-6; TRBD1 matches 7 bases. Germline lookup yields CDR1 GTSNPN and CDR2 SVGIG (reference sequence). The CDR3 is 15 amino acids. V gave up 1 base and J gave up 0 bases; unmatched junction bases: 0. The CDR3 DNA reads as TGTGCCTGGAGTGGACAGGGCTCTGGGGCCAACGTCCTGACTTTC. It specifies CAWSGQGSGANVLTF.

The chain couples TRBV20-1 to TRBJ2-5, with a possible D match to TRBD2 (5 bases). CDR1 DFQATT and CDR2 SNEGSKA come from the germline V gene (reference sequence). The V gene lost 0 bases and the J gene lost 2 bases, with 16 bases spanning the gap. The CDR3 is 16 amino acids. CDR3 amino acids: CSARDWASSSQETQYF. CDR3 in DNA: TGCAGTGCTAGAGATTGGGCTAGCAGCTCTCAAGAGACCCAGTACTTC.

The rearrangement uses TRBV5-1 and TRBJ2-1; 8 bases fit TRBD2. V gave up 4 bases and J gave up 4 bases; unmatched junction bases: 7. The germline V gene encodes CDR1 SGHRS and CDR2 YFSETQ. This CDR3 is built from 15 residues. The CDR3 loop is CASSQGLVDYNEQFF. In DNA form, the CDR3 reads TGCGCCAGCAGCCAGGGACTAGTAGATTACAATGAGCAGTTCTTC. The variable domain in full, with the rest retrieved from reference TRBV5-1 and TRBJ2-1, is KAGVTQTPRYLIKTRGQQVTLSCSPISGHRSVSWYQQTPGQGLQFLFEYFSETQRNKGNFPGRFSGRQFSNSRSEMNVSTLELGDSALYLCASSQGLVDYNEQFFGPGTRLTVL.

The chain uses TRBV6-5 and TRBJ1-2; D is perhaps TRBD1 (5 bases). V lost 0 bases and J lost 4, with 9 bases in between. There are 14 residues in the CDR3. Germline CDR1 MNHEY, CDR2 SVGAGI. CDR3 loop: CASSYSGGRYGYTF. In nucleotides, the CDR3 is TGTGCCAGCAGTTACTCGGGGGGTCGCTATGGCTACACCTTC.